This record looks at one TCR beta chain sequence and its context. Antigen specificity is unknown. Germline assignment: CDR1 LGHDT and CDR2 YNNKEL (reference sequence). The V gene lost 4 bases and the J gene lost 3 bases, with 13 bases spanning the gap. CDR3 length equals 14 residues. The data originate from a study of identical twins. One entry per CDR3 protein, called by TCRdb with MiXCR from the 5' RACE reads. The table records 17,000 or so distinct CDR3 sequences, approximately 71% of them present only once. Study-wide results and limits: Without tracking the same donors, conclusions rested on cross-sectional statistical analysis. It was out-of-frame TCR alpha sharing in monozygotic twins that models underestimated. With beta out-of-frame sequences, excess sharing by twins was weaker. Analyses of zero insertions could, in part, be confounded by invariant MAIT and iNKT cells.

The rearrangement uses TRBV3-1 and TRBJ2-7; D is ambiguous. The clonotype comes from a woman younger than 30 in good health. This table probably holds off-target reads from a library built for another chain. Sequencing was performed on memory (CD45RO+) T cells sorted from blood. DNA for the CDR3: TGTGCCAGCAGCCTCGGCGCCAATCGCTACGAGCAGTACTTC. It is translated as CASSLGANRYEQYF.